This entry lists 31 T cell receptor beta chains sequenced from one sample in a study of identical twins. TCRdb re-called the 5' RACE reads through MiXCR, storing one row per CDR3 protein. The table shows 130,000 to 150,000 distinct CDR3 sequences, with under 4.5% occurring only once. The sample was memory T cells sorted from blood. These receptor sequences come from a man aged 18 to 29 in good health.

This clonotype was counted ten times or more. This sequence joins TRBV5-6 and TRBJ2-5, with 7 bases aligning to TRBD2. This CDR3 region has 13 residues. Germline CDR1 is SGHDT and CDR2 is YYEEEE. V lost 2 bases to trimming and J lost 4 bases; unmatched junction nucleotides: 2. This chain's CDR3 is CASSFVAGETQYF. For the CDR3, the DNA is TGTGCCAGCAGCTTCGTAGCGGGAGAGACCCAGTACTTC.

The table lists this clonotype with many counts. The rearrangement uses TRBV4-1 and TRBJ2-3, with D perhaps given as TRBD1 or TRBD2 (5 bases each). Germline V gene sequence: CDR1 MGHRA, CDR2 YSYEKL. The length of the CDR3 is 15 residues. Trimming took 4 bases from V and 3 from J, leaving 14 bases between them. The CDR3 protein is CASSRGGLGTDTQYF. Here the CDR3 DNA reads TGCGCCAGCAGCCGGGGCGGGCTGGGAACAGATACGCAGTATTTT.

In its sample, this clonotype was seen many times. V and J are TRBV9 and TRBJ2-3; D gene uncertain. This CDR3 is built from 14 residues. From germline, CDR1 is SGDLS and CDR2 YYNGEE. Trimming removed 4 bases at V and 1 base at J, with 10 bases between. The CDR3 sequence is CASSLRSRTDTQYF. CDR3 DNA: TGTGCCAGCAGCCTCAGGAGCCGCACAGATACGCAGTATTTT.

At least ten counts were recorded for this clonotype. The chain employs TRBV7-2 and TRBJ2-3, with TRBD1 identical over 7 bases. Germline V gives CDR1 SGHTA, CDR2 FQGNSA. The CDR3 is 15 residues long. V lost 4 bases to trimming and J lost 0 bases; unmatched junction nucleotides: 4. The CDR3 sequence: CASSSDRESTDTQYF. The CDR3 region has the DNA TGTGCCAGCAGCTCCGACAGGGAGAGCACAGATACGCAGTATTTT.

Ten or more counts support this clonotype. The chain joins TRBV4-2 to TRBJ1-5; D may be TRBD1 (6 bases). Trimming took off 2 bases at V and 6 bases at J, with 14 bases between the two ends. The V gene's germline CDR1 is LGHNA and CDR2 YNFKEQ. The CDR3 extends over 15 amino acids. CDR3 sequence: CASSQREGVGQPQHF. CDR3 bases: TGTGCCAGCAGCCAACGCGAGGGGGTCGGTCAGCCCCAGCATTTT.

The chain combines TRBV29-1 with TRBJ1-2; unclear D gene. Germline assignment: CDR1 SQVTM and CDR2 ANQGSEA. Trimming removed 7 bases from V and 4 bases from J, with 10 bases in between. The CDR3 consists of 11 residues. The CDR3 here is CSDLNSYGYTF. In DNA form, the CDR3 reads TGCAGCGACCTAAACAGCTATGGCTACACCTTC.

This clonotype was counted many times. The chain carries TRBV6-2 or TRBV6-3 and TRBJ2-6; D gene uncertain. V lost 5 bases and J 3 bases, leaving 14 bases between the germline ends. The germline V gene has CDR1 MNHEY and CDR2 SVGEGT. The length of the CDR3 is 16 residues. In DNA, the CDR3 is TGTGCCAGCAGTCCGACGACTCGCTTTGGGGCCAACGTCCTGACTTTC. Translation gives CASSPTTRFGANVLTF.

This clonotype came up many times. The V and J genes are TRBV6-5 and TRBJ2-7, with D possibly matching TRBD1 (6 bases). Per germline, CDR1 MNHEY and CDR2 SVGAGI. The CDR3 spans 12 residues. The ends were cut back, 6 bases at V and 4 bases at J, with 10 bases in the middle. Here the CDR3 reads CASSRQVYEQYV. In nucleotides, the CDR3 is TGTGCCAGCAGCAGACAGGTGTACGAGCAGTACGTC.

This clonotype was seen ten or more times. CDR3 nucleotide sequence: TGTGCCAGCAGTTACTCCGACTTTGAGCAGTTCTTC. Translated: CASSYSDFEQFF. V gene TRBV6-6 combines with J gene TRBJ2-1; D unclear. V shed 0 bases and J shed 9 bases, with 6 bases lying between them. From germline, CDR1 is MNHNY and CDR2 SVGAGI (reference sequence). The CDR3 sequence is 12 residues long.

About this clonotype itself: The germline gene is not matched at one end of the junction; a read error may be the cause. The V call is TRBV24-1, the J call TRBJ2-3; no firm D call. There are 13 residues in the CDR3. From germline, CDR1 is KGHDR and CDR2 SFDVKD. CDR3 nucleotide sequence: TGTGCCACCAGTGATTCGGATACAGATTCGCAGTATTTT. Protein product: CATSDSDTDSQYF.

This clonotype was detected many times. The chain has TRBV28 and TRBJ1-1; weak D call: TRBD1 (5 bases). Germline lookup yields CDR1 MDHEN and CDR2 SYDVKM. The CDR3 extends over 12 amino acids. The V end lost 7 bases, the J end lost 11 bases, and 17 bases lay between the germline ends. CDR3: CASTAPGRRAFF. The CDR3, as DNA: TGTGCCAGCACCGCACCGGGACGTCGCGCTTTCTTT.

The V gene is TRBV3-1, the J gene TRBJ2-1; 7 nucleotides match TRBD1. After removal of 0 bases from V and 7 bases from J, the junction contained 3 bases not matched to a gene. The CDR3 contains 14 residues. The germline gives CDR1 LGHDT, CDR2 YNNKEL (reference sequence). The CDR3 DNA follows: TGTGCCAGCAGCCAAGATTGGGGACAGAATGAGCAGTTCTTC. It codes for CASSQDWGQNEQFF.

This clonotype occurred many times. V usage is TRBV20-1 and J usage is TRBJ1-4, with unresolved D. The germline CDR1 and CDR2 sequences are DFQATT and SNEGSKA (reference sequence). V lost 7 bases and J lost 8, with 11 bases in between. This CDR3 contains 11 residues. This chain's CDR3 is CSVNKREKLFF. CDR3 bases: TGCAGTGTAAACAAAAGGGAAAAACTGTTTTTT.

This clonotype appeared many times. V and J are TRBV28 and TRBJ1-2; D is uncertain. Per the germline V gene, CDR1 is MDHEN and CDR2 is SYDVKM. This CDR3 is built from 14 residues. Trimming pared 2 bases from V and 8 bases from J, leaving 15 bases between. The CDR3 is CASSLAGITGGYTF. As DNA, the CDR3 is TGTGCCAGCAGTTTAGCTGGCATAACCGGAGGCTACACCTTC.

In its sample, this clonotype was seen many times. J is TRBJ2-5 and V is TRBV12-3 or TRBV12-4; D is unclear. This CDR3 spans 12 amino acids. V was cut by 3 bases and J by 2 bases, with 4 bases left in between. This chain's CDR3 is CASSLRQETQYF. In DNA form, the CDR3 reads TGTGCCAGCAGTTTGCGGCAAGAGACCCAGTACTTC.

This clonotype was found many times. This chain connects TRBV6-1 to TRBJ2-6; no reliable D call. The V gene's germline CDR1 is MNHNS and CDR2 SASEGT. The CDR3 runs to 15 residues. With 6 bases removed from V and 0 bases from J, the gap between germline ends came to 9 bases. This CDR3 reads CASRKADSGANVLTF. For the CDR3, the DNA is TGTGCCAGCAGAAAGGCCGACTCTGGGGCCAACGTCCTGACTTTC.

This clonotype was seen a handful of times. The genes are TRBV14 and TRBJ1-2; no firm D call. V dropped 2 bases and J dropped 5 bases, with 9 bases sitting between them. This CDR3 has 13 residues. Germline V gene sequence: CDR1 SGHDN, CDR2 FVKESK. CDR3 amino acids: CASSQLARYGYTF. CDR3 nucleotides: TGTGCCAGCAGCCAACTTGCCCGATATGGCTACACCTTC.

This clonotype was observed at least ten times. V and J are TRBV20-1 and TRBJ2-1; the match to TRBD2 covers 15 bases. J lost 7 bases, V lost 3 bases, and 1 base had no gene match. The CDR3 runs to 14 residues. Looked up from germline, CDR1 is DFQATT and CDR2 is SNEGSKA (reference sequence). CDR3 nucleotides: TGCAGTGCTAGCGGGACTAGCGGGAGGAATGAGCAGTTCTTC. Translation: CSASGTSGRNEQFF.

In this sample, this clonotype turned up a few times. V and J are TRBV30 and TRBJ1-5; 9 bases map to TRBD1. This CDR3 has 16 amino acids. CDR1 GTSNPN and CDR2 SVGIG come from the germline V gene (reference sequence). V shed 2 bases, J shed 6 bases, and the junction held 11 bases outside the gene matches. Here the CDR3 DNA reads TGTGCCTGGAGTACAGGGGGCAGTGTGGGTGGTCAGCCCCAGCATTTT. Translated: CAWSTGGSVGGQPQHF.

This clonotype was picked up many times. The chain links TRBV12-3 or TRBV12-4 to TRBJ2-2, with 8 bases lining up with TRBD1. CDR3 length: 15 amino acids. Trimming took 3 bases from V and 4 from J; bases not matched to a gene: 4. This chain's CDR3 is CASSFITGGTGELFF. The CDR3 DNA sequence: TGTGCCAGCAGTTTTATAACAGGGGGCACCGGGGAGCTGTTTTTT.

This clonotype came up many times. At one of its ends the junction is not consistent with the germline gene, which may arise from a read error. The V call is TRBV2, the J call TRBJ2-2, with a weak D call TRBD2 (5 bases). Looked up from germline, CDR1 is SNHLY and CDR2 is FYNNEI. This CDR3 comprises 15 residues. The CDR3 nucleotides are TGTGCCAGCAGTAAAGCGCAGCGGAACGGCGGGGAGCTGTTTTTT. It codes for CASSKAQRNGGELFF.

This clonotype showed up many times. The chain joins TRBV20-1 to TRBJ2-1; D call uncertain. Trimming removed 1 base at V and 9 bases at J, with 13 bases between. CDR3 size: 13 residues. From germline, CDR1 is DFQATT and CDR2 SNEGSKA (reference sequence). CDR3 region: CSARGNSPFEQFF. The CDR3 DNA follows: TGCAGTGCTAGAGGGAATAGCCCCTTTGAGCAGTTCTTC.

The table lists this clonotype with a few counts. The chain recombines TRBV12-3 or TRBV12-4 with TRBJ2-5; D is undetermined. Trimming removed 3 bases at V and 5 bases at J, with 13 bases between. The CDR3 totals 14 residues. CDR3 bases: TGTGCCAGCAGTTTTAGGACCTTTTTGGAGACCCAGTACTTC. Translation gives CASSFRTFLETQYF.

The chain couples TRBV6-6 to TRBJ1-5; D ambiguous. Germline values: CDR1 MNHNY, CDR2 SVGAGI (reference sequence). The CDR3 extends over 12 amino acids. The ends were cut back, 5 bases at V and 5 bases at J, with 7 bases in the middle. The CDR3 sequence: CASSPYDQPQHF. In DNA, the CDR3 is TGTGCCAGCAGTCCATACGATCAGCCCCAGCATTTT.

The table lists this clonotype with many counts. V and J are TRBV11-2 and TRBJ2-7; the D gene is possibly TRBD1 (6 bases). In germline, CDR1 is SGHAT, CDR2 FQNNGV. The CDR3 extends over 13 amino acids. V shed 4 bases and J shed 6 bases, with 13 bases lying between them. In DNA form, the CDR3 reads TGTGCCAGCAGCTCTACCTCAGGGGTCGAGCAGTACTTC. This translates into CASSSTSGVEQYF.

This clonotype has ten or more counts. V is TRBV9 and J is TRBJ2-7; the D gene is possibly TRBD2 (7 bases). Looked up from germline, CDR1 is SGDLS and CDR2 is YYNGEE. Trimming left V 1 base short and J 0 bases short, with 11 bases between. This CDR3 contains 15 residues. DNA of the CDR3: TGTGCCAGCAGCGTAAGGGGGGAGGGCTCCTACGAGCAGTACTTC. It codes for CASSVRGEGSYEQYF. Drawing the rest from reference TRBV9 and TRBJ2-7, the complete variable domain is DSGVTQTPKHLITATGQRVTLRCSPRSGDLSVYWYQQSLDQGLQFLIQYYNGEERAKGNILERFSAQQFPDLHSELNLSSLELGDSALYFCASSVRGEGSYEQYFGPGTRLTVT.

This clonotype was counted many times. The V call is TRBV7-6, the J call TRBJ2-2, with 8 bases that match TRBD2. V lost 5 bases to trimming and J lost 0 bases; unmatched junction nucleotides: 5. Germline CDR1 and CDR2: SGHVS and FNYEAQ. The CDR3 contains 16 residues. The CDR3 DNA sequence: TGTGCCAGCAGCAAGCTAGCGGGCGCGAACACCGGGGAGCTGTTTTTT. It is translated as CASSKLAGANTGELFF.

Details on this clonotype: Given a much more abundant clone one base away, this may be a read error. The V gene is TRBV2, the J gene TRBJ2-7; D may match TRBD1 or TRBD2 (5 bases each). The germline gives CDR1 SNHLY, CDR2 FYNNEI. Trimming took off 10 bases at V and 2 bases at J, with 12 bases between the two ends. The length of the CDR3 is 12 residues. The CDR3 DNA is TGTGCCACCGGGACCCATACCTACGAGCAGTACTTC. This sequence encodes CATGTHTYEQYF.

The table lists this clonotype with many counts. The chain joins TRBV10-3 to TRBJ1-2; the D gene is possibly TRBD1 (6 bases). The V gene's germline CDR1 is ENHRY and CDR2 SYGVKD. This CDR3 spans 14 amino acids. Deletions cut 3 bases from V and 4 bases from J, with 12 bases between. This CDR3 is CAISDRGMSYGYTF. CDR3 DNA sequence: TGTGCCATCAGTGACAGGGGCATGTCCTATGGCTACACCTTC.

The genes are TRBV29-1 and TRBJ1-1, with TRBD1 as a possible D gene (6 bases). V lost 4 bases to trimming and J lost 7 bases, with 19 bases between them. CDR3 length equals 14 residues. CDR1 is SQVTM and CDR2 is ANQGSEA in the germline V gene. For the CDR3, the DNA is TGCAGCGTTGTGATGCGTACAGGGCCAATTGAAGCTTTCTTT. This translates into CSVVMRTGPIEAFF.

In its sample, this clonotype was seen many times. V usage is TRBV5-4 and J usage is TRBJ2-1; 8 nucleotides align to TRBD2. Trimming cost V 4 bases and J 0 bases; bases outside gene matches: 12. In germline, CDR1 is SGHNT, CDR2 YYREEE (reference sequence). The CDR3 totals 18 residues. The CDR3 DNA reads TGTGCCAGCAGCATAAAAATACTAGCGGAGAGCTCCTACAATGAGCAGTTCTTC. It codes for CASSIKILAESSYNEQFF.